This TCR beta chain comes out of a study of read filtering for tumor transcriptome and immune sequencing. About the research overall: Under 10 patients were R-ISS I, approximately 15 were R-ISS II, about seven were R-ISS III.

Germline values: CDR1 SGHTA, CDR2 FQGNSA. Trimming shortened V by 5 bases and J by 6 bases, and 14 bases separated the two germline ends. The CDR3 extends over 14 amino acids. This clonotype was seen ten or more times. As yet, its antigen is unknown. This library used roughly 400 ng RNA and molecular barcoded adaptors spanning alpha/delta and beta/gamma chains. TCRdb re-called the reads through MiXCR, storing one row per CDR3 protein. Among about 50,000 distinct CDR3 sequences, around 19% were seen once, and the ten largest hold approximately 15%. Study findings and constraints: Without single-read clonotypes, shared clonotype proportions correlated more between IR-seq and RNA-seq.

This chain links TRBV7-2 with TRBJ2-1, with D possibly TRBD1 on 6 matching bases. The TCR was taken from a donor aged 40 or over with multiple myeloma. Sequencing used a population of CD138-negative cells sorted from bone marrow. The CDR3 protein is CASSPQGRANEQFF. DNA of the CDR3: TGTGCCAGCAGCCCACAGGGACGGGCCAATGAGCAGTTCTTC. The full variable domain, rest sourced from reference TRBV7-2 and TRBJ2-1, is GAGVSQSPSNKVTEKGKDVELRCDPISGHTALYWYRQSLGQGLEFLIYFQGNSAPDKSGLPSDRFSAERTGGSVSTLTIQRTQQEDSAVYLCASSPQGRANEQFFGPGTRLTVL.